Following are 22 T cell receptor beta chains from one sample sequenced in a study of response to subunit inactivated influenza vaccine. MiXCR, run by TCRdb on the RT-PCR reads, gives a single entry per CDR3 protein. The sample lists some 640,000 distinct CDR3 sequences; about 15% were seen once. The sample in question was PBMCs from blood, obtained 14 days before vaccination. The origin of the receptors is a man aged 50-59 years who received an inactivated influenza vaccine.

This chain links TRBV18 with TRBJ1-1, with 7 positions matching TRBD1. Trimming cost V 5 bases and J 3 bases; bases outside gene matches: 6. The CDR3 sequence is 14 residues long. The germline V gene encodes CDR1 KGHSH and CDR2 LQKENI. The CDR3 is CASSALTGDTEAFF. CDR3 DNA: TGTGCCAGCTCAGCATTAACAGGGGACACTGAAGCTTTCTTT.

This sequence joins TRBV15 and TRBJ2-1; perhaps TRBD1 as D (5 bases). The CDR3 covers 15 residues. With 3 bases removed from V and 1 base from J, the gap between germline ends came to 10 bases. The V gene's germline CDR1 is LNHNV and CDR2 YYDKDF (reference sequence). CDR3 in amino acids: CATSRQGWSYNEQFF. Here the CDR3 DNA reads TGTGCCACCAGCAGGCAGGGTTGGTCCTACAATGAGCAGTTCTTC.

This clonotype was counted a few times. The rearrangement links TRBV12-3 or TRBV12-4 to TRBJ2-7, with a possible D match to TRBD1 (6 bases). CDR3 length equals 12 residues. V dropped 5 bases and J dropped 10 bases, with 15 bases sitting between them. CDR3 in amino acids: CASSTGTPHQYF. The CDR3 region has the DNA TGTGCCAGCAGTACCGGGACACCCCATCAGTACTTC.

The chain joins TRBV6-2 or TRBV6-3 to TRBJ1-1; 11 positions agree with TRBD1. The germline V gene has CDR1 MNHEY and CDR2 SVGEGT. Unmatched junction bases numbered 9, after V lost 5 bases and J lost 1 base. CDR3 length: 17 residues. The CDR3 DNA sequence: TGTGCCAGCAGTGGCAGGACAGGGGGCGTGTGGAACACTGAAGCTTTCTTT. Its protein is CASSGRTGGVWNTEAFF.

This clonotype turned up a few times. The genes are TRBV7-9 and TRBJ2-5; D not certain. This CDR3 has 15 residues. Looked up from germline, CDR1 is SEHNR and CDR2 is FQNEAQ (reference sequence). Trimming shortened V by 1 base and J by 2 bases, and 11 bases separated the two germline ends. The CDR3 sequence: CASSLGPKHQETQYF. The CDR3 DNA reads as TGTGCCAGCAGCTTAGGACCTAAGCATCAAGAGACCCAGTACTTC.

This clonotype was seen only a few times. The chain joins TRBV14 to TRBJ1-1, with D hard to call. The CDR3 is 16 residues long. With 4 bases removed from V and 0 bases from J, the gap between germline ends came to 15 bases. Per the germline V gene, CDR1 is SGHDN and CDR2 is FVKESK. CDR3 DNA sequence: TGTGCCAGCAGCCGATCCCTGTGGGGAATGAACACTGAAGCTTTCTTT. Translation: CASSRSLWGMNTEAFF.

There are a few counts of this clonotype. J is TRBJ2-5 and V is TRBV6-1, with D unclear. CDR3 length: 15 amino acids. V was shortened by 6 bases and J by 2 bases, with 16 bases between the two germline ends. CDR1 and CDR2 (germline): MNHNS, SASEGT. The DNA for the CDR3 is TGTGCCAGCAGGGCAGGACCGAAATCACAAGAGACCCAGTACTTC. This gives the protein CASRAGPKSQETQYF.

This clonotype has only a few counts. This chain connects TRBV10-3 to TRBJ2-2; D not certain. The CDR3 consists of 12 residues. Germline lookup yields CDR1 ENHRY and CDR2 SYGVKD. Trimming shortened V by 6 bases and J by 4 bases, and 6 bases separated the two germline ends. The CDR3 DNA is TGTGCCATCAGGCTGACCACCGGGGAGCTGTTTTTT. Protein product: CAIRLTTGELFF.

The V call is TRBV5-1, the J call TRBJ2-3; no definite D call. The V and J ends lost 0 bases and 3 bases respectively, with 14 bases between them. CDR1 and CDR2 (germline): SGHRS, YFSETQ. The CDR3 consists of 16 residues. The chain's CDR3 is CASSLAVSARTDTQYF. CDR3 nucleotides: TGCGCCAGCAGCTTGGCCGTTAGTGCTAGGACAGATACGCAGTATTTT.

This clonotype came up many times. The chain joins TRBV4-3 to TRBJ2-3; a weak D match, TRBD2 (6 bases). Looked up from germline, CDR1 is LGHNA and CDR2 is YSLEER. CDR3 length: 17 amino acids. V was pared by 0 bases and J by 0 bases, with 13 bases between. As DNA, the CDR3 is TGCGCCAGCAGCCAAGACCCCGCACGGGGGAGCACAGATACGCAGTATTTT. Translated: CASSQDPARGSTDTQYF.

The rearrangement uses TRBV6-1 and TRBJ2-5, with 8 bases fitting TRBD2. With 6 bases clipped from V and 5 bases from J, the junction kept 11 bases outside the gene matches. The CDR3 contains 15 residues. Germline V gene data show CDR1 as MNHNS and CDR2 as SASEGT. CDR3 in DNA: TGTGCCAGCAGGGCAACGGGGGGGCAGGGCGAGACCCAGTACTTC. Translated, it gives CASRATGGQGETQYF.

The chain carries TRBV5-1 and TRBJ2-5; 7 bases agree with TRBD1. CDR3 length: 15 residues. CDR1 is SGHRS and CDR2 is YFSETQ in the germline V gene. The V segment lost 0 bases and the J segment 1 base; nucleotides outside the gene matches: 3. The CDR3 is CASSLVGQTQETQYF. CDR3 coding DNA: TGCGCCAGCAGCTTGGTGGGACAGACCCAAGAGACCCAGTACTTC.

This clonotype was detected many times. Here the CDR3 reads CASSGRSGGVVYNEQFF. The CDR3 DNA sequence: TGTGCCAGCAGTGGACGTTCGGGGGGGGTAGTCTACAATGAGCAGTTCTTC. The chain is built from TRBV25-1 and TRBJ2-1; 8 bases align to TRBD2. Germline CDR1 reads MGHDK; CDR2 reads SYGVNS. The junction had 11 bases not matched to a gene; V was cut back by 4 bases and J by 3 bases. The CDR3 runs to 17 residues.

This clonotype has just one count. The CDR3 here is CSVEDRAGGTGRSDTQYF. CDR3 nucleotide sequence: TGCAGCGTTGAAGATCGGGCGGGAGGGACAGGGCGCTCAGATACGCAGTATTTT. The gene calls are TRBV29-1 and TRBJ2-3, with D tentatively TRBD1 or TRBD2 (9 bases each). V was trimmed by 0 bases and J by 4 bases, leaving 23 bases between them. Germline assignment: CDR1 SQVTM and CDR2 ANQGSEA. The CDR3 is made up of 18 amino acids.

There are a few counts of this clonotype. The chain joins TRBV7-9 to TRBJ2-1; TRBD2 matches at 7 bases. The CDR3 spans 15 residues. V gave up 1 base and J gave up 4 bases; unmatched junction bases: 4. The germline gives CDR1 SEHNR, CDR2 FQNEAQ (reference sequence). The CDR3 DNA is TGTGCCAGCAGCTTAGTGGGAGGGCTGTACAATGAGCAGTTCTTC. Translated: CASSLVGGLYNEQFF.

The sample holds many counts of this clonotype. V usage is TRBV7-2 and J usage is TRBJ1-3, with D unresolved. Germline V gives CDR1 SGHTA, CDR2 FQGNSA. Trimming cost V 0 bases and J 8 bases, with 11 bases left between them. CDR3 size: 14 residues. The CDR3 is CASSLAAPKDTIYF. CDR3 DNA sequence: TGTGCCAGCAGCTTAGCGGCCCCGAAGGACACCATATATTTT.

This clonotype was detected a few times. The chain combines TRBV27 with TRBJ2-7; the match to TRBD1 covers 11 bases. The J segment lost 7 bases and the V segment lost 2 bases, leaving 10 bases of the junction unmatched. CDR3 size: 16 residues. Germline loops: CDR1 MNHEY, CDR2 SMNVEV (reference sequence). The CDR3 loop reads CASSLGRDRGFFEQYF. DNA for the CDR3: TGTGCCAGCAGTTTAGGTCGGGACAGGGGGTTTTTTGAGCAGTACTTC.

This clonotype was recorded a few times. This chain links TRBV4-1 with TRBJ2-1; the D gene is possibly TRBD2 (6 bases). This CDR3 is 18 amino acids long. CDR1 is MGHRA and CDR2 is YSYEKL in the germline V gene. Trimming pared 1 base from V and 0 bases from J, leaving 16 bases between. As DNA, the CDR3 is TGCGCCAGCAGCCAAGGGATAGGCGGGGCCCCCTCCTACAATGAGCAGTTCTTC. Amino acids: CASSQGIGGAPSYNEQFF.

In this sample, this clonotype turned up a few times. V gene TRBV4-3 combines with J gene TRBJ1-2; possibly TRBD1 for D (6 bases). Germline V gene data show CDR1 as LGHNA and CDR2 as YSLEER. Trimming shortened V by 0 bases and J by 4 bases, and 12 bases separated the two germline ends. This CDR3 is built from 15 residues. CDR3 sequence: CASSQDQGRGYGYTF. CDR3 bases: TGCGCCAGCAGCCAAGATCAGGGGCGCGGCTATGGCTACACCTTC.

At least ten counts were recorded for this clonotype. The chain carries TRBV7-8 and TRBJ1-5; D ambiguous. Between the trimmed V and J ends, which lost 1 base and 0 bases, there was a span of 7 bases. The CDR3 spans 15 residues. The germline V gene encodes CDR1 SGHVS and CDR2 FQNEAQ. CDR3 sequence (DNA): TGTGCCAGCAGCTTAGGGGGAATTAGCAATCAGCCCCAGCATTTT. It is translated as CASSLGGISNQPQHF.

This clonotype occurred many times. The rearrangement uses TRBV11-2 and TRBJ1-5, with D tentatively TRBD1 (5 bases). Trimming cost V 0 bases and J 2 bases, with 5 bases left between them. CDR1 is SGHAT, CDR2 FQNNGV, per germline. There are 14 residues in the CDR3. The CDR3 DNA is TGTGCCAGCAGCTTAGAAGGGGGCAATCAGCCCCAGCATTTT. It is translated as CASSLEGGNQPQHF.

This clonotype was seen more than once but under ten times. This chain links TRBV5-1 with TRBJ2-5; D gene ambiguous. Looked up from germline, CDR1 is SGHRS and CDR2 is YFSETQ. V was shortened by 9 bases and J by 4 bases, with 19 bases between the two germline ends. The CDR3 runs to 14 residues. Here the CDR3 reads CATSVTSSGETQYF. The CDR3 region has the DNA TGCGCCACCAGTGTGACTTCCTCTGGAGAGACCCAGTACTTC.